This T cell receptor beta chain derives from a study of CD8+ T cells in alopecia areata. Study information: For the treated group, dosing was oral tofacitinib at 5 to 10 mg twice daily. Study-wide findings and caveats: Scalp sample data also include resident alphabeta T cells from normal skin.

Following RNA extraction, reverse transcription yielded cDNA that acted as the sequencing template. Only in-frame clones appear in the TCRdb table, and some are missing; sequencing was by immunoSEQ multiplex PCR. There are fewer than 200,000 clones in the sample; just under 60% occur only once, and roughly 15% lies in the top ten. Sampling of alopecia areata patients yielded lesional scalp punch biopsies as well as peripheral blood. In regard to this clone: The target antigen is unknown.

In germline, CDR1 is SGHVS, CDR2 FNYEAQ. This CDR3 has 17 residues. Trimming removed 1 base at V and 5 bases at J, with 20 bases between. The V and J genes are TRBV7-6 and TRBJ2-5; D call uncertain. The receptor comes from a human donor with alopecia areata. Specimen: CD4+ T cells sorted from blood, collected at week 0. The CDR3, as DNA: TGTGCCAGCAGCTTAGGCCCGGAGATGTCTATTAGGGAGACCCAGTACTTC. The encoded protein is CASSLGPEMSIRETQYF.